The rows below give T cell receptor beta chains drawn from one sample of a study of T-cell memory formation after mild COVID-19. TCRdb fed the 5' RACE reads into MiXCR, producing one record per CDR3 protein. This sample carries 1,500 to 2,000 distinct CDR3 sequences, roughly 60% of them seen once, and the ten largest clones take about 9%. Sequenced sample: PBMCs or a T cell subset sorted from them (not recorded which). These receptor sequences come from an adult who had mild COVID-19 (a few samples of this study predate the infection). Cell type and time point are not known. Both conserved end residues are part of each CDR3. The D gene is left open where the match is weak. Not every row has a clone size; where given, it reads once, few, many or a size class.

large,12,TRBV24-1,TRBD1,TRBJ2-1,CATSDLVQGWFF,TGTGCCACCAGTGATTTGGTACAGGGGTGGTTCTTC
NA,15,TRBV5-1,TRBD1,TRBJ1-1,CASSSGTGQATEAFF,TGCGCCAGCAGCTCCGGGACAGGGCAGGCGACTGAAGCTTTCTTT
NA,18,TRBV7-2,TRBD2,TRBJ2-2,CASRPHGLAGERTGELFF,TGTGCCAGCAGACCACACGGACTAGCGGGGGAGAGGACCGGGGAGCTGTTTTTT
NA,16,TRBV6-6,NA,TRBJ1-1,CASSYSRSAGNTEAFF,TGTGCCAGCAGTTACTCGAGGAGCGCAGGGAACACTGAAGCTTTCTTT
NA,15,TRBV27,TRBD2,TRBJ2-1,CASSLTSGGLNEQFF,TGTGCCAGCAGTTTAACTAGCGGGGGGCTCAATGAGCAGTTCTTC
medium-sized,15,TRBV7-2,TRBD2,TRBJ2-3,CASSPRGGREGTQYF,TGTGCCAGCAGCCCGCGGGGAGGGAGGGAGGGTACGCAGTATTTT
large,15,TRBV19,TRBD1,TRBJ1-2,CASTPDGTGLYGYTF,TGTGCCAGTACCCCCGATGGGACAGGGCTCTATGGCTACACCTTC
large,16,TRBV5-1,NA,TRBJ2-1,CASSTKNGGPRNEQFF,TGCGCCAGCAGCACCAAGAACGGGGGGCCTCGGAATGAGCAGTTCTTC
large,14,TRBV5-1,NA,TRBJ2-2,CASRRVQNTGELFF,TGCGCCAGCAGGCGCGTGCAAAACACCGGGGAGCTGTTTTTT
NA,12,TRBV20-1,TRBD2,TRBJ2-1,CSASASGGRQFF,TGCAGTGCTAGTGCGAGCGGGGGACGACAGTTCTTC
NA,14,TRBV6-6,TRBD2,TRBJ2-5,CASRRLAVQETQYF,TGTGCCAGCAGACGACTAGCGGTACAAGAGACCCAGTACTTC
medium-sized,13,TRBV19,NA,TRBJ1-1,CASSIDRNTEAFF,TGTGCCAGTAGTATAGACAGGAACACTGAAGCTTTCTTT
NA,14,TRBV9,NA,TRBJ2-7,CASSVVGSSYEQYF,TGTGCCAGCAGCGTAGTAGGGAGCTCCTACGAGCAGTACTTC
NA,16,TRBV5-1,TRBD1,TRBJ2-1,CASSRVGQLDYNEQFF,TGCGCCAGCAGCCGGGTGGGACAGCTCGACTACAATGAGCAGTTCTTC
large,15,TRBV5-1,NA,TRBJ2-7,CASSLVGRGGYEQYF,TGCGCCAGCAGCTTGGTAGGGCGGGGCGGTTACGAGCAGTACTTC
NA,15,TRBV5-5,NA,TRBJ2-3,CASSLFSQSTDTQYF,TGTGCCAGCAGCTTGTTTTCTCAGAGCACAGATACGCAGTATTTT
NA,15,TRBV12-3/TRBV12-4,TRBD1,TRBJ2-1,CASSVRDRGGNEQFF,TGTGCCAGCAGTGTCCGGGACAGGGGAGGGAATGAGCAGTTCTTC
large,20,TRBV4-1,TRBD2,TRBJ2-4,CASSQGPGLADSRAKNIQYF,TGCGCCAGCAGCCAGGGCCCCGGACTAGCGGACTCGCGTGCCAAAAACATTCAGTACTTC
NA,15,TRBV7-2,NA,TRBJ1-3,CASSLAQGSGNTIYF,TGTGCCAGCAGCTTAGCCCAGGGATCCGGAAACACCATATATTTT
NA,12,TRBV7-9,NA,TRBJ2-1,CASTLSGQEQFF,TGTGCCAGCACCCTCAGTGGGCAGGAACAGTTCTTC
NA,15,TRBV12-3/TRBV12-4,TRBD1,TRBJ1-1,CASSLRQGVNTEAFF,TGTGCCAGCAGTTTAAGACAGGGGGTGAACACTGAAGCTTTCTTT
NA,19,TRBV9,TRBD2,TRBJ2-4,CASSPTSGGSLVAKNIQYF,TGTGCCAGCAGCCCGACTAGCGGGGGGTCCCTCGTAGCCAAAAACATTCAGTACTTC
NA,13,TRBV5-4,NA,TRBJ2-7,CASSFFDTREQYF,TGTGCCAGCAGCTTCTTCGATACTCGGGAGCAGTACTTC
once,12,TRBV24-1,NA,TRBJ2-1,CATSDAYNEQFF,TGTGCCACCAGTGATGCCTACAATGAGCAGTTCTTC
NA,14,TRBV4-2,NA,TRBJ2-7,CASSPFGIIYEQYF,TGTGCCAGCAGCCCTTTCGGGATAATCTACGAGCAGTACTTC
NA,15,TRBV7-9,TRBD2,TRBJ2-1,CASSLGGRAYNEQFF,TGTGCCAGCAGCTTAGGCGGGAGGGCCTACAATGAGCAGTTCTTC
NA,14,TRBV7-2,NA,TRBJ1-2,CAGELPGPLRSYTF,TGTGCCGGCGAACTTCCGGGTCCACTGAGAAGCTACACCTTC
once,14,TRBV5-1,NA,TRBJ2-1,CASSRGADYNEQFF,TGCGCCAGCAGCCGTGGGGCAGACTACAATGAGCAGTTCTTC
large,14,TRBV29-1,NA,TRBJ1-4,CSVNWEGLGEKLFF,TGCAGCGTCAACTGGGAGGGGCTCGGAGAAAAACTGTTTTTT
large,13,TRBV7-2,NA,TRBJ2-1,CASSFVGDNEQFF,TGTGCCAGCAGCTTTGTGGGGGACAATGAGCAGTTCTTC
once,16,TRBV20-1,TRBD2,TRBJ2-7,CSARELAGAGWGEQYF,TGCAGTGCTAGAGAACTAGCGGGGGCCGGATGGGGCGAGCAGTACTTC
few,16,TRBV5-1,TRBD1,TRBJ2-7,CASSSFPGQGDSEQYF,TGCGCCAGCAGCTCTTTTCCGGGACAGGGGGATAGCGAGCAGTACTTC
NA,14,TRBV9,NA,TRBJ2-1,CASSEEQGTNEQFF,TGTGCCAGCAGCGAAGAACAGGGTACTAATGAGCAGTTCTTC
medium-sized,14,TRBV19,NA,TRBJ1-1,CASVGRVMNTEAFF,TGTGCCAGTGTCGGCAGAGTCATGAACACTGAAGCTTTCTTT
medium-sized,12,TRBV12-3/TRBV12-4,NA,TRBJ2-3,CASSWLVDTQYF,TGTGCCAGCAGTTGGTTAGTGGATACGCAGTATTTT
large,15,TRBV6-5,NA,TRBJ2-1,CASSYSAEDYNEQFF,TGTGCCAGCAGTTACTCCGCGGAAGACTACAATGAGCAGTTCTTC
large,17,TRBV12-3/TRBV12-4,TRBD2,TRBJ2-3,CASSQWGLAGQEDTQYF,TGTGCCAGCAGCCAATGGGGACTAGCGGGACAGGAGGATACGCAGTATTTT
NA,16,TRBV4-3,TRBD2,TRBJ2-1,CASSQETSGGYNEQFF,TGCGCCAGCAGCCAAGAAACTAGCGGGGGGTACAATGAGCAGTTCTTC
medium-sized,23,TRBV5-6,TRBD1,TRBJ1-4,CASSLNSPLIWDRVSGTNEKLFF,TGTGCCAGCAGCCTGAACTCTCCTCTTATCTGGGACAGGGTATCAGGAACTAATGAAAAACTGTTTTTT
NA,15,TRBV7-8,TRBD1,TRBJ2-5,CASRPNRQGQETQYF,TGTGCCAGCAGACCGAATCGACAGGGACAAGAGACCCAGTACTTC
once,15,TRBV5-1,NA,TRBJ2-5,CASSLNMGLQETQYF,TGCGCCAGCAGCTTGAATATGGGACTGCAAGAGACCCAGTACTTC
NA,14,TRBV7-2,NA,TRBJ2-2,CAVSQGSNTGELFF,TGTGCCGTATCCCAGGGGTCGAACACCGGGGAGCTGTTTTTT
medium-sized,16,TRBV12-3/TRBV12-4,NA,TRBJ1-5,CASSPLAFRTNQPQHF,TGTGCCAGCAGCCCACTTGCGTTCAGGACCAATCAGCCCCAGCATTTT
NA,16,TRBV5-1,NA,TRBJ2-3,CASSLALGGGTDTQYF,TGCGCCAGCAGCTTGGCCCTGGGCGGGGGCACAGATACGCAGTATTTT
NA,14,TRBV6-6,TRBD1,TRBJ2-5,CASSYGRGSETQYF,TGTGCCAGCAGTTACGGCAGGGGGTCTGAGACCCAGTACTTC
NA,14,TRBV13,NA,TRBJ1-1,CASSLGLMRRVDFF,TGTGCCAGCAGCTTAGGCCTAATGAGGAGGGTCGATTTCTTT
NA,12,TRBV7-2,NA,TRBJ1-1,CASSLRGTEAFF,TGTGCCAGCAGCCTCCGGGGGACTGAAGCTTTCTTT
NA,16,TRBV3-1,TRBD2,TRBJ2-5,CASSQDREAGGKTQYF,TGTGCCAGCAGCCAAGATCGGGAAGCGGGGGGAAAGACCCAGTACTTC
large,15,TRBV15,TRBD2,TRBJ2-1,CATSSETSGFDEQFF,TGTGCCACCAGCAGTGAGACTAGCGGGTTCGATGAGCAGTTCTTC
NA,15,TRBV7-2,TRBD2,TRBJ2-7,CASSSTSGSSYEQYF,TGTGCCAGCAGCTCGACTAGCGGGAGCTCCTACGAGCAGTACTTC
large,15,TRBV6-5,TRBD2,TRBJ2-7,CASSAGVAGGREQYF,TGTGCCAGCAGTGCCGGGGTAGCGGGGGGGCGCGAGCAGTACTTC
NA,13,TRBV28,NA,TRBJ1-2,CASSPSRFYGYTF,TGTGCCAGCAGTCCGTCCAGATTCTATGGCTACACCTTC
few,12,TRBV5-1,NA,TRBJ2-2,CASSWVTGELFF,TGCGCCAGCAGTTGGGTCACCGGGGAGCTGTTTTTT
NA,16,TRBV12-3/TRBV12-4,TRBD1,TRBJ1-1,CASSSGTDIKGTEAFF,TGTGCCAGCAGTTCCGGGACAGACATTAAGGGGACTGAAGCTTTCTTT
NA,14,TRBV6-5,NA,TRBJ1-2,CASSWDTSSYGYTF,TGTGCCAGCAGCTGGGACACGTCTTCGTATGGCTACACCTTC
large,15,TRBV6-5,NA,TRBJ2-2,CASSYLQMRTGELFF,TGTGCCAGCAGTTACCTCCAGATGCGCACCGGGGAGCTGTTTTTT
NA,15,TRBV7-2,NA,TRBJ2-1,CASSLGASGGNEQFF,TGTGCCAGCAGCTTAGGGGCTTCTGGAGGCAATGAGCAGTTCTTC